This paragraph covers one T cell receptor beta chain sequence. These data come from a study of T cell responses to AZD1222 COVID-19 vaccine. Between the trimmed V and J ends, which lost 3 bases and 4 bases, there was a span of 12 bases. This CDR3 comprises 14 residues. CDR1 and CDR2 from the germline V gene are WNHNN and SYGVQD (reference sequence). TCRdb's copy holds only in-frame clones and misses some; the assay was immunoSEQ multiplex PCR. The sample lists some 110,000 clones; roughly 90% were seen once. The clonotype originates from an adult who received the AZD1222 COVID-19 vaccine. The specimen was peripheral blood, collected 28 days after the second AZD1222 dose. The chain recombines TRBV10-1 with TRBJ2-5; a weak D match, TRBD2 (5 bases). The CDR3 nucleotides are TGCGCCAGCAGTGAAGGTAGCGCGGGAGAGACCCAGTACTTC. Its translation: CASSEGSAGETQYF.